The rows below give T cell receptor beta chains drawn from one sample of a study of cytomegalovirus exposure and HLA in healthy donors. TCRdb's copy holds only in-frame clones and misses some; the assay was immunoSEQ multiplex PCR. The data contain about 160,000 clones, around 75% of them singletons. The sequencing sample was made of PBMCs. All receptors derive from a man aged 18 to 29 in good health and CMV-seropositive. CDR3s include the opening cysteine and the closing phenylalanine or tryptophan. A D gene is named only where the DNA matches it firmly. Only some rows state a clone size, as once, few, many or a class for expanded clones.

cdr3_length: 15
d_call: .
v_call: TRBV9
clone_size: once
j_call: TRBJ1-2
cdr3_nt: TGTGCCAGCAGCAAGGACAGAGCCACTAACTATGGCTACACCTTC
cdr3_aa: CASSKDRATNYGYTF

cdr3_length: 15
d_call: .
v_call: TRBV6-1
clone_size: .
j_call: TRBJ1-5
cdr3_nt: TGTGCCAGCAGTGAAGGGGGCAGGGTCAATCAGCCCCAGCATTTT
cdr3_aa: CASSEGGRVNQPQHF

cdr3_length: 15
d_call: .
v_call: TRBV18
clone_size: .
j_call: TRBJ2-1
cdr3_nt: TGTGCCAGCTCACCGGGTCGGGGAACCTACAATGAGCAGTTCTTC
cdr3_aa: CASSPGRGTYNEQFF

cdr3_length: 13
d_call: .
v_call: TRBV19
clone_size: .
j_call: TRBJ1-5
cdr3_nt: TGTGCCAGTAGTCTCCAGGGTAATCAGCCCCAGCATTTT
cdr3_aa: CASSLQGNQPQHF

cdr3_length: 15
d_call: TRBD1
v_call: TRBV29-1
clone_size: .
j_call: TRBJ1-1
cdr3_nt: TGCAGCGTTGCGGCCTGGGACAGGAGGAACACTGAAGCTTTCTTT
cdr3_aa: CSVAAWDRRNTEAFF

cdr3_length: 13
d_call: .
v_call: TRBV6-6
clone_size: .
j_call: TRBJ1-2
cdr3_nt: TGTGCCAGCAGTTACGGAGGGGACTATGGCTACACCTTC
cdr3_aa: CASSYGGDYGYTF

cdr3_length: 13
d_call: .
v_call: TRBV19
clone_size: .
j_call: TRBJ1-1
cdr3_nt: TGTGCCAGTCTAGGGGGTAGAGCGGCTGAAGCTTTCTTT
cdr3_aa: CASLGGRAAEAFF

cdr3_length: 14
d_call: .
v_call: TRBV13
clone_size: .
j_call: TRBJ1-2
cdr3_nt: TGTGCCAGCAATTTGCGGGGGGCTAGCTATGGCTACACCTTC
cdr3_aa: CASNLRGASYGYTF

cdr3_length: 16
d_call: .
v_call: TRBV6-1
clone_size: .
j_call: TRBJ1-5
cdr3_nt: TGTGCCAGCAGTGAGTTGGGGAGCTGGAGCAATCAGCCCCAGCATTTT
cdr3_aa: CASSELGSWSNQPQHF

cdr3_length: 15
d_call: .
v_call: TRBV4-1
clone_size: few
j_call: TRBJ1-4
cdr3_nt: TGCGCCAGCAGCCAAGCCGGGGGAACTAATGAAAAACTGTTTTTT
cdr3_aa: CASSQAGGTNEKLFF

cdr3_length: 15
d_call: .
v_call: TRBV7-4
clone_size: .
j_call: TRBJ2-3
cdr3_nt: TGTGCCAGCAGCTTACAGCGGGGCAGGGGAGATACGCAGTATTTT
cdr3_aa: CASSLQRGRGDTQYF

cdr3_length: 13
d_call: .
v_call: TRBV7-9
clone_size: .
j_call: TRBJ1-2
cdr3_nt: TGTGCCAGCAGCTTAGCCGCAGACTATGGCTACACCTTC
cdr3_aa: CASSLAADYGYTF

cdr3_length: 16
d_call: TRBD1
v_call: TRBV29-1
clone_size: .
j_call: TRBJ1-1
cdr3_nt: TGCAGCGCCATGGGGAGACAGGGGGCCGGGAACACTGAAGCTTTCTTT
cdr3_aa: CSAMGRQGAGNTEAFF

cdr3_length: 14
d_call: .
v_call: TRBV6-6
clone_size: .
j_call: TRBJ1-5
cdr3_nt: TGTGCCAGCAGTTACGGTGACAGAAATCAGCCCCAGCATTTT
cdr3_aa: CASSYGDRNQPQHF

cdr3_length: 13
d_call: .
v_call: TRBV5-6
clone_size: .
j_call: TRBJ1-1
cdr3_nt: TGTGCCAGCAGCTTGGCCGGGGACACTGAAGCTTTCTTT
cdr3_aa: CASSLAGDTEAFF

cdr3_length: 16
d_call: .
v_call: TRBV9
clone_size: .
j_call: TRBJ2-1
cdr3_nt: TGTGCCAGCAGCGCAGAGACTCGACCATACTACAATGAGCAGTTCTTC
cdr3_aa: CASSAETRPYYNEQFF

cdr3_length: 16
d_call: TRBD2
v_call: TRBV27
clone_size: .
j_call: TRBJ2-1
cdr3_nt: TGTGCCAGCAGTTTGGGGTCGTCGGGAGGTCTCGTTGAGCAGTTCTTC
cdr3_aa: CASSLGSSGGLVEQFF

cdr3_length: 15
d_call: TRBD2
v_call: TRBV5-8
clone_size: .
j_call: TRBJ2-1
cdr3_nt: TGTGCCAGCAGCCCTGGTGCTAGCGGGGGCTCCGAGCAGTTCTTC
cdr3_aa: CASSPGASGGSEQFF